The TCR beta chain described here comes from a study of beta chain features in type 1 diabetes. Study summary: In all, 85 million to 130 million sorted cells from all samples were analyzed. Study results and caveats: Shortening of TCRB CDR3s, moderate but significant, appeared in all four CD4+ subsets of Type 1 diabetes patients. Type 1 diabetes patients had VDJ junctions that carried fewer insertions and more deletions.

All of the isolated RNA was reverse transcribed, so expressed TCRB transcripts were sequenced. Libraries were prepared by immunoSEQ multiplex PCR; TCRdb keeps only in-frame clonotypes and omits some of them. Of tens of thousands of clones listed, roughly 53% are singletons. This clone was seen only once. Its specificity is unknown. Germline lookup yields CDR1 LGHNA and CDR2 YNFKEQ. The CDR3 consists of 17 residues. J gave up 7 bases and V 0 bases, and 10 bases lay outside the gene matches. The sample comprised stem cell memory CD4+ T cells from blood. The source of this sequence is a man aged 30 to 45 with type 1 diabetes. V usage is TRBV4-2 and J usage is TRBJ1-3; 9 bases map to TRBD1. The CDR3 bases are TGTGCCAGCAGCCAAGAGGGGGACAGGGCGCTTTGGAACACCATATATTTT. Amino acid sequence: CASSQEGDRALWNTIYF.